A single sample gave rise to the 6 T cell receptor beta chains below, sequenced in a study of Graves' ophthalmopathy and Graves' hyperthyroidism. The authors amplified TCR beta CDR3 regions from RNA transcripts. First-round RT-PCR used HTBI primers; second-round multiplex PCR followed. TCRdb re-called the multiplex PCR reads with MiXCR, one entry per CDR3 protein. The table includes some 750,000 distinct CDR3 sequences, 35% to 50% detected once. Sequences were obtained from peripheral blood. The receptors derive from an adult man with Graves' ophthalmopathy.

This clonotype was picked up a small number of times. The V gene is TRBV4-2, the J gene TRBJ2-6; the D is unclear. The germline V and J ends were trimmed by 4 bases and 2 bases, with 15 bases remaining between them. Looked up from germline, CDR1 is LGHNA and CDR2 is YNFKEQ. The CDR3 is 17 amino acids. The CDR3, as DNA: TGTGCCAGCAGCCTTAGACTGGATAAGCCTGGGGCCAACGTCCTGACTTTC. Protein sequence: CASSLRLDKPGANVLTF.

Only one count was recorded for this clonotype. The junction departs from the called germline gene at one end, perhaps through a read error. DNA for the CDR3: TGTGCCAGAGTCACAAGGGGTAATGAAAGACTGTTTTTT. This encodes CARVTRGNERLFF. V is TRBV12-3 or TRBV12-4 and J is TRBJ1-4; D might be TRBD1 (5 bases). The CDR3 totals 13 residues.

DNA of the CDR3: TGTGCCAGCAGCCATCATGCGGGAGTACGAGAGCAGTACTTC. It translates to CASSHHAGVREQYF. The J gene is TRBJ2-7, the V gene TRBV9; 7 bases fit TRBD2. CDR3 size: 14 residues. Looked up from germline, CDR1 is SGDLS and CDR2 is YYNGEE. Trimming at V came to 4 bases and at J to 7 bases, leaving 11 bases not matched to a gene.

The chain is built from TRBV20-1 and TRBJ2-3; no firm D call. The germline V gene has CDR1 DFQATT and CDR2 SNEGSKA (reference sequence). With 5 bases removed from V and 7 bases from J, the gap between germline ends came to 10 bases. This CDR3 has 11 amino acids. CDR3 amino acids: CSAPLSHTQYF. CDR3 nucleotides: TGCAGTGCTCCATTGTCTCATACGCAGTATTTT.

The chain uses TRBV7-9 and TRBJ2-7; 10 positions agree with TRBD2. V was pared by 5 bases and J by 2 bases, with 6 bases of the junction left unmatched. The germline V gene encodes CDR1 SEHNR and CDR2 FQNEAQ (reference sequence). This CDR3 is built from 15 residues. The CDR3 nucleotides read TGTGCCAGCAGCGCCGGGACTAGCGCCACCTACGAGCAGTACTTC. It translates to CASSAGTSATYEQYF.

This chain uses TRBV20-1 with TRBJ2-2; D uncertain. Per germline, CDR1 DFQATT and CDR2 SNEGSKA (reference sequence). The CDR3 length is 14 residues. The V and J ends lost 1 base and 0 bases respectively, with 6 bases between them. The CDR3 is CSARGGTNTGELFF. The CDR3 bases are TGCAGTGCTAGAGGCGGAACGAACACCGGGGAGCTGTTTTTT.